This T cell receptor beta chain was identified in a study of blood T cell repertoires in COVID-19. Study details: Specimens from acute and convalescent COVID-19 originated in the United States, Italy and Spain. In each case, the material was cDNA or gDNA derived from T cells, B-cell-depleted T cells, or PBMCs.

Seattle patients were enrolled while actively infected and followed longitudinally. Original analysis: Counts of nucleated cells, estimated from reference gene primer amplification, were obtained. Generated by immunoSEQ multiplex PCR, the TCRdb table keeps only in-frame clones and is missing some. V and J calls and clone size are copied from that table; D and trimming were computed from the DNA. Among approximately 290,000 clones listed, approximately 85% were seen once. The CDR3 runs to 15 residues. V was pared by 5 bases and J by 2 bases, with 6 bases of the junction left unmatched. CDR1 and CDR2 from the germline V gene are SGHVS and FQNEAQ.

The specimen sequenced was peripheral blood. This clonotype originated in a human donor with COVID-19, enrolled during active disease. The donor label of this sample is uncertain. V is TRBV7-8 and J is TRBJ1-1, with 9 bases fitting TRBD1. The CDR3 sequence: CASSQDRGYNTEAFF. CDR3 nucleotide sequence: TGTGCCAGCAGCCAGGACAGGGGATATAACACTGAAGCTTTCTTT.